The 26 T cell receptor beta chains presented below share a single source sample, sequenced in a study of T cells in Graves' hyperthyroidism and ophthalmopathy. RNA transcripts served as the template for amplifying TCR beta CDR3 regions. TCR CDR3 regions were first amplified by RT-PCR with HTBI primers. TCRdb reanalysed the multiplex PCR reads using MiXCR and keeps one entry per CDR3 protein. Counted here are around 500,000 distinct CDR3 sequences, about 20% occurring once; the ten biggest clones make up approximately 54%. Sequences were obtained from blood. These receptors originate from a woman in her 70s with Graves' ophthalmopathy.

This clonotype was detected a few times. The chain links TRBV28 to TRBJ1-5; D gene uncertain. Germline-derived CDR1 and CDR2 are MDHEN and SYDVKM. The CDR3 has 12 amino acids. V was cut by 6 bases and J by 5 bases, with 8 bases left in between. In DNA, the CDR3 is TGTGCCAGCAGATCGGGAGATCAGCCCCAGCATTTT. It specifies CASRSGDQPQHF. Full variable domain (outside the CDR3, taken from reference TRBV28 and TRBJ1-5): DVKVTQSSRYLVKRTGEKVFLECVQDMDHENMFWYRQDPGLGLRLIYFSYDVKMKEKGDIPEGYSVSREKKERFSLILESASTNQTSMYLCASRSGDQPQHFGDGTRLSIL.

The table lists this clonotype with many counts. V gene TRBV28 combines with J gene TRBJ1-5; TRBD1 agrees at 7 bases. Germline V gives CDR1 MDHEN, CDR2 SYDVKM. V gave up 6 bases and J gave up 5 bases; unmatched junction bases: 13. The CDR3 is 16 amino acids. The CDR3 protein is CASSTFPDRAHQPQHF. DNA for the CDR3: TGTGCCAGCAGCACATTCCCCGACAGGGCACATCAGCCCCAGCATTTT.

A note on this clonotype: Since a much larger clone is just one base distant, this may be a read error. The chain couples TRBV6-1 to TRBJ2-7, with 9 bases identical to TRBD2. The germline V gene has CDR1 MNHNS and CDR2 SASEGT. Trimming cost V 5 bases and J 5 bases; bases outside gene matches: 16. The CDR3 is 17 amino acids. CDR3 loop: CASSQRTWLAGSHEQYF. The CDR3 DNA is TGTGCCAGCAGTCAAAGAACGTGGCTAGCGGGATCCCACGAGCAGTACTTC.

This chain uses TRBV25-1 with TRBJ2-6; no reliable D call. Trimming left V 4 bases short and J 0 bases short, with 7 bases between. Germline V CDR1 and CDR2: MGHDK, SYGVNS. This CDR3 is 15 amino acids long. The CDR3 loop is CASSGRSSGANVLTF. In nucleotides, the CDR3 is TGTGCCAGCAGTGGACGGAGCTCTGGGGCCAACGTCCTGACTTTC.

The V and J genes are TRBV7-2 and TRBJ2-1; D unclear. The CDR3 has 14 amino acids. Germline V lookup: CDR1 SGHTA, CDR2 FQGNSA. With 2 bases removed from V and 0 bases from J, the gap between germline ends came to 5 bases. The CDR3 spells CASSLRFSYNEQFF. The DNA for the CDR3 is TGTGCCAGCAGCTTACGTTTCTCCTACAATGAGCAGTTCTTC.

This clonotype came up once. The chain has TRBV7-2 and TRBJ2-1; no firm D call. The CDR3 extends over 14 amino acids. Germline CDR1 reads SGHTA; CDR2 reads FQGNSA. V lost 1 base and J 8 bases, leaving 12 bases between the germline ends. The CDR3 protein is CASSLGSSGYEQFF. The CDR3 DNA follows: TGTGCCAGCAGCTTAGGGTCTAGTGGCTATGAGCAGTTCTTC.

Only a few counts were recorded for this clonotype. The chain combines TRBV29-1 with TRBJ2-7; no definite D call. CDR3 length: 12 residues. The germline V and J ends were trimmed by 4 bases and 0 bases, with 7 bases remaining between them. Germline lookup yields CDR1 SQVTM and CDR2 ANQGSEA. The CDR3: CSVVADSYEQYF. The CDR3, as DNA: TGCAGCGTTGTGGCAGACTCCTACGAGCAGTACTTC.

This clonotype appeared many times. The chain has TRBV12-3 or TRBV12-4 and TRBJ2-1; D is uncertain. The V gene lost 3 bases and the J gene lost 3 bases, with 9 bases spanning the gap. The CDR3 is made up of 14 amino acids. CDR3 coding DNA: TGTGCCAGCAGTTTCTCGGTCGGCTACAATGAGCAGTTCTTC. Translated, it gives CASSFSVGYNEQFF.

This clonotype occurred a few times. The chain uses TRBV15 and TRBJ2-3; tentative D call: TRBD2 (5 bases). Germline CDR1 is LNHNV and CDR2 is YYDKDF (reference sequence). The CDR3 is 16 residues long. V was cut by 0 bases and J by 0 bases, with 10 bases left in between. CDR3 in DNA: TGTGCCACCAGCAGAGATGGTCGGGGTAGCACAGATACGCAGTATTTT. This gives the protein CATSRDGRGSTDTQYF.

Only a few counts were recorded for this clonotype. The chain has TRBV12-5 and TRBJ1-5; possible D gene TRBD1, 5 bases. Germline CDR1 reads LGHNT; CDR2 reads FRNRAP. Between the trimmed V and J ends, which lost 3 bases and 9 bases, there was a span of 9 bases. The CDR3 is 12 residues long. The CDR3 DNA reads as TGTGCTAGTGGTTTTTTCGGGGGGCCCCAGCATTTT. Its translation: CASGFFGGPQHF.

The chain couples TRBV3-1 to TRBJ1-3; TRBD1 agrees at 10 bases. This CDR3 comprises 18 residues. Germline CDR1 is LGHDT and CDR2 is YNNKEL (reference sequence). The V and J ends lost 3 bases and 0 bases, in that order; junction bases with no gene match: 8. The CDR3 sequence: CASSQWTGGPYSGNTIYF. The CDR3 coding sequence is TGTGCCAGCAGCCAGTGGACAGGGGGTCCCTACTCTGGAAACACCATATATTTT.

This clonotype appeared many times. V gene TRBV20-1 combines with J gene TRBJ2-3; a possible D gene is TRBD2 (6 bases). CDR1 and CDR2 (germline): DFQATT, SNEGSKA (reference sequence). CDR3 length: 12 residues. V lost 4 bases to trimming and J lost 8 bases, with 13 bases between them. Here the CDR3 DNA reads TGCAGTGCTATGTACGGGAGTGGTACGCAGTATTTT. The encoded protein is CSAMYGSGTQYF.

As concerns this clonotype: A much more abundant neighbour one base away suggests this may be a read error. CDR3 in amino acids: CASSLGGVDEQFF. The DNA for the CDR3 is TGTGCCAGCAGTTTAGGGGGAGTGGATGAGCAGTTCTTC. J is TRBJ2-1 and V is TRBV12-3 or TRBV12-4, with D perhaps matching TRBD2 (5 bases). This CDR3 is 13 amino acids long. V lost 1 base to trimming and J lost 8 bases, with 9 bases between them.

This clonotype was counted only a few times. The chain employs TRBV7-3 and TRBJ2-1; 9 nucleotides agree with TRBD2. Germline values: CDR1 SGHTA, CDR2 FQGTGA. CDR3 length equals 16 residues. V gave up 4 bases and J gave up 8 bases; unmatched junction bases: 12. As DNA, the CDR3 is TGTGCCAGCAGCTCCCCGACTAGCGGACCCCAGGATGAGCAGTTCTTC. Amino acids: CASSSPTSGPQDEQFF.

A few counts support this clonotype. This sequence joins TRBV7-6 and TRBJ2-3; 12 bases map to TRBD2. Germline-derived CDR1 and CDR2 are SGHVS and FNYEAQ. CDR3 length: 14 residues. With 4 bases clipped from V and 6 bases from J, the junction kept 2 bases outside the gene matches. CDR3 amino acids: CASSYTSGRDTQYF. CDR3 in DNA: TGTGCCAGCAGCTACACTAGCGGGAGGGATACGCAGTATTTT. Full variable domain (missing parts from reference TRBV7-6 and TRBJ2-3): GAGVSQSPRYKVTKRGQDVALRCDPISGHVSLYWYRQALGQGPEFLTYFNYEAQQDKSGLPNDRFSAERPEGSISTLTIQRTEQRDSAMYRCASSYTSGRDTQYFGPGTRLTVL.

The chain employs TRBV20-1 and TRBJ2-5; TRBD1 matches at 7 bases. Germline V CDR1 and CDR2: DFQATT, SNEGSKA (reference sequence). The CDR3 runs to 11 residues. Trimming removed 6 bases from V and 11 bases from J; junction bases left unmatched: 9. The CDR3, as DNA: TGCAGTGCCAGGACAGGTCCGAAACAGTACTTC. Translation gives CSARTGPKQYF.

This chain joins TRBV20-1 and TRBJ2-1; maybe TRBD2 (5 bases). In germline, CDR1 is DFQATT, CDR2 SNEGSKA (reference sequence). V shed 0 bases and J shed 0 bases, with 9 bases lying between them. The CDR3 loop spans 15 amino acids. CDR3 bases: TGCAGTGCTAGAGATGTACTAGACTCCTACAATGAGCAGTTCTTC. Its protein is CSARDVLDSYNEQFF.

This chain joins TRBV30 and TRBJ2-7; D uncertain. This CDR3 region has 12 residues. In germline, CDR1 is GTSNPN, CDR2 SVGIG (reference sequence). The germline V and J ends were trimmed by 0 bases and 2 bases, with 5 bases remaining between them. In DNA form, the CDR3 reads TGTGCCTGGAGTGTAGGAGCCTACGAGCAGTACTTC. Amino acid sequence: CAWSVGAYEQYF.

There are many counts of this clonotype. This chain uses TRBV5-6 with TRBJ2-7, with TRBD2 matching 12 bases. This CDR3 comprises 15 residues. Germline CDR1 is SGHDT and CDR2 is YYEEEE. The V segment lost 5 bases and the J segment 2 bases; nucleotides outside the gene matches: 5. This chain's CDR3 is CASSQLAGGTYEQYF. In DNA form, the CDR3 reads TGTGCCAGCAGTCAGCTAGCGGGAGGGACCTACGAGCAGTACTTC.

This clonotype is a singleton in its sample. A much more abundant neighbour one base away suggests this may be a read error. V and J are TRBV28 and TRBJ2-5, with D possibly being TRBD1 (6 bases). The germline V gene encodes CDR1 MDHEN and CDR2 SYDVKM. Trimming left V 6 bases short and J 3 bases short, with 20 bases between. The CDR3 is 16 residues long. The CDR3, as DNA: TGTGCCAGCAGAGCGGCCGGGACACCGGGAAAAGAGACCCAGTACTTC. Amino acid sequence: CASRAAGTPGKETQYF.

V usage is TRBV28 and J usage is TRBJ2-7, with 10 bases matching TRBD2. V lost 6 bases, J lost 6 bases, and 11 bases stayed unmatched. The CDR3 runs 15 residues. Germline CDR1 MDHEN, CDR2 SYDVKM. CDR3 in amino acids: CASSQIPSGSGEQYF. As DNA, the CDR3 is TGTGCCAGCAGCCAAATACCTAGCGGGAGTGGCGAGCAGTACTTC.

The J gene is TRBJ1-3, the V gene TRBV3-1, with 9 bases identical to TRBD1. CDR1 LGHDT and CDR2 YNNKEL come from the germline V gene (reference sequence). The CDR3 covers 16 residues. Losses at the gene ends were 4 bases for V and 3 bases for J; bases not matched to a gene: 7. The CDR3 region has the DNA TGTGCCAGCAGCCCCGGGACAGGGATTCGTGGAAACACCATATATTTT. Its translation: CASSPGTGIRGNTIYF. The full variable domain, with the rest looked up from reference TRBV3-1 and TRBJ1-3, is DTAVSQTPKYLVTQMGNDKSIKCEQNLGHDTMYWYKQDSKKFLKIMFSYNNKELIINETVPNRFSPKSPDKAHLNLHINSLELGDSAVYFCASSPGTGIRGNTIYFGEGSWLTVV.

This clonotype was observed a few times. The rearrangement links TRBV19 to TRBJ2-1, with D perhaps matching TRBD1 (6 bases). The CDR3 is 14 amino acids. The V gene lost 6 bases and the J gene lost 4 bases, with 13 bases spanning the gap. Looked up from germline, CDR1 is LNHDA and CDR2 is SQIVND (reference sequence). The chain's CDR3 is CASSPRTAYNEQFF. In DNA, the CDR3 is TGTGCCAGTAGCCCGCGGACAGCTTACAATGAGCAGTTCTTC. The complete variable domain, with remaining parts taken from reference TRBV19 and TRBJ2-1, reads DGGITQSPKYLFRKEGQNVTLSCEQNLNHDAMYWYRQDPGQGLRLIYYSQIVNDFQKGDIAEGYSVSREKKESFPLTVTSAQKNPTAFYLCASSPRTAYNEQFFGPGTRLTVL.

This clonotype was recorded a few times. The chain has TRBV11-3 and TRBJ2-1; possible D gene TRBD2, 5 bases. The germline gives CDR1 SGHNT, CDR2 YENEEA. Trimming left V 1 base short and J 7 bases short, with 14 bases between. The CDR3 loop spans 15 amino acids. CDR3 amino acids: CASSLGGRSNNEQFF. In nucleotides, the CDR3 is TGTGCCAGCAGCTTAGGAGGGAGAAGTAATAATGAGCAGTTCTTC.

This clonotype was detected only a few times. CDR3 coding DNA: TGTGCCAGCAGTCCCGGGACACCGTCCGGGCCCCAGCATTTT. Translated: CASSPGTPSGPQHF. The chain uses TRBV12-3 or TRBV12-4 and TRBJ1-5, with a possible D match to TRBD1 (6 bases). Trimming left V 5 bases short and J 9 bases short, with 17 bases between. The CDR3 consists of 14 residues.

This clonotype was observed a few times. The chain joins TRBV12-3 or TRBV12-4 to TRBJ2-7; 7 bases line up with TRBD1. J lost 7 bases, V lost 3 bases, and 9 bases had no gene match. This CDR3 is built from 14 residues. The CDR3 spells CASSLGTAINEQYF. The CDR3 DNA reads TGTGCCAGCAGTTTGGGGACAGCAATTAATGAGCAGTACTTC.